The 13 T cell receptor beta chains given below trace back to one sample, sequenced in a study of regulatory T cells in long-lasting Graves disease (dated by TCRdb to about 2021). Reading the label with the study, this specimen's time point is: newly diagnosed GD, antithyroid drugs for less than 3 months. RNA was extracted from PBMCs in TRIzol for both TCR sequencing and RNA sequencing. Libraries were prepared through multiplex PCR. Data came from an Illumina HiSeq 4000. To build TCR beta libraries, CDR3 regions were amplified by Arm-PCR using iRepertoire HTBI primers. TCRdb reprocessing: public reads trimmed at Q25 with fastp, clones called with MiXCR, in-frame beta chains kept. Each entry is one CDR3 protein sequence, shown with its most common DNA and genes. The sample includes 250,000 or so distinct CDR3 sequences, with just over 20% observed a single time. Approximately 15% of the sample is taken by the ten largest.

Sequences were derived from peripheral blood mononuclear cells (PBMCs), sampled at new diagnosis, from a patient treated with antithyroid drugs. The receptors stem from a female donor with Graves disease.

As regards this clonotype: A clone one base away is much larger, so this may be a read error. The CDR3 sequence is CASSSKAGDGYAF. CDR3 nucleotides: TGTGCCAGCAGCTCCAAGGCGGGTGACGGCTACGCCTTC. The V gene is TRBV27, the J gene TRBJ1-2; D is ambiguous. Germline CDR1 reads MNHEY; CDR2 reads SMNVEV (reference sequence). The CDR3 totals 13 residues.

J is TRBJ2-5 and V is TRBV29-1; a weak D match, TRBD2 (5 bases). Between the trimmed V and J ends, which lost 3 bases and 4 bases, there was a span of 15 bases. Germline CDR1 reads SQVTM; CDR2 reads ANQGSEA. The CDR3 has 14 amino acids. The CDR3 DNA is TGCAGCGTTGAGTTTGCTAGCTCACGAGAGACCCAGTACTTC. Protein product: CSVEFASSRETQYF.

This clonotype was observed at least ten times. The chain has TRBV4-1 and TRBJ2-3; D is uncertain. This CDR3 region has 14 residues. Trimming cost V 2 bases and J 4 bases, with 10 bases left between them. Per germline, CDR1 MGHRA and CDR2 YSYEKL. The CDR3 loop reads CASSQTPDPDTQYF. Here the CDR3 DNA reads TGCGCCAGCAGCCAAACCCCGGACCCAGATACGCAGTATTTT.

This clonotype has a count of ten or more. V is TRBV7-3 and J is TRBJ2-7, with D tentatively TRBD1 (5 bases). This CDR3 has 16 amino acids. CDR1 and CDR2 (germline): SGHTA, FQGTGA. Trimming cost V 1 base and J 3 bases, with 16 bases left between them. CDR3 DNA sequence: TGTGCCAGCAGCTTAAGGATCCAGGGTCATGACTACGAGCAGTACTTC. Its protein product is CASSLRIQGHDYEQYF.

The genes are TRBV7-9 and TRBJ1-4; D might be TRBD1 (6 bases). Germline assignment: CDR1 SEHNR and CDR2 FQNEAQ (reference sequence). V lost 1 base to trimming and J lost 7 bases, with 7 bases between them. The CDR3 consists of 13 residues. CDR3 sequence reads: CASSLGTVEKLFF. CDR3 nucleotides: TGTGCCAGCAGCTTAGGGACAGTTGAAAAACTGTTTTTT.

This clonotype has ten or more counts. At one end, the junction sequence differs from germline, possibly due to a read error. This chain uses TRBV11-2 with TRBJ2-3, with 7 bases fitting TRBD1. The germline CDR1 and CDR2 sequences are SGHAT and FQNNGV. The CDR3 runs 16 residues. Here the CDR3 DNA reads TGCGCCAGCAGCCAAGATGGACAGGCAAGCACAGATACGCAGTATTTT. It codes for CASSQDGQASTDTQYF.

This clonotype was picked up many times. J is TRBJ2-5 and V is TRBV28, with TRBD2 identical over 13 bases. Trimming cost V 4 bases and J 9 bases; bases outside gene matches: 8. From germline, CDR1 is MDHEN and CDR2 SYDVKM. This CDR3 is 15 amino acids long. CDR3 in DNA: TGTGCCAGCAGTTCTCCCGGGACTAGCGGGGAGTCCCAGTACTTC. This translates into CASSSPGTSGESQYF.

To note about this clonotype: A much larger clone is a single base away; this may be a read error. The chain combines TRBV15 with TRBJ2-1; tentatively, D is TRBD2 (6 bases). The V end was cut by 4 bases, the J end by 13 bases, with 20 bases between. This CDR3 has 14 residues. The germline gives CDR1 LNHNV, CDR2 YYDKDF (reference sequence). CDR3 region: CATSTFLALETQFF. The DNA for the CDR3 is TGTGCCACCAGCACCTTTCTAGCGCTAGAGACCCAGTTCTTC.

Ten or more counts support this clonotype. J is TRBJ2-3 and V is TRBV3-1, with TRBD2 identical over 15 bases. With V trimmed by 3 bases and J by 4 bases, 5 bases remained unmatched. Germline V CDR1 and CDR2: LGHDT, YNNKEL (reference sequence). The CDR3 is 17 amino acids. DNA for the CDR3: TGTGCCAGCAGCCAGGGGACTAGCGGGGGGATTGCAGATACGCAGTATTTT. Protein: CASSQGTSGGIADTQYF.

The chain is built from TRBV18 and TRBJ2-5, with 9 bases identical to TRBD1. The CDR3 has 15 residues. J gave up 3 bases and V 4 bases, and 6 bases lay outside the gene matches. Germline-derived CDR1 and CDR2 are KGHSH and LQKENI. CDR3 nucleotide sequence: TGTGCCAGCTCACACTTCCGGGACAGGGAAGAGACCCAGTACTTC. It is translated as CASSHFRDREETQYF. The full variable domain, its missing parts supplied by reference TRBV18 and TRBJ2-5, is NAGVMQNPRHLVRRRGQEARLRCSPMKGHSHVYWYRQLPEEGLKFMVYLQKENIIDESGMPKERFSAEFPKEGPSILRIQQVVRGDSAAYFCASSHFRDREETQYFGPGTRLLVL.

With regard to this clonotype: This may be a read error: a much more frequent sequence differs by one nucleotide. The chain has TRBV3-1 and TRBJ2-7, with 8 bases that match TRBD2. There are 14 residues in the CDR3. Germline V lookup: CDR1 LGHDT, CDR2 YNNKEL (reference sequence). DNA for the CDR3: TGTGCCAGCAGCCTTATATCTAGCGGGCGGGAGCCGTACTTC. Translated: CASSLISSGREPYF.

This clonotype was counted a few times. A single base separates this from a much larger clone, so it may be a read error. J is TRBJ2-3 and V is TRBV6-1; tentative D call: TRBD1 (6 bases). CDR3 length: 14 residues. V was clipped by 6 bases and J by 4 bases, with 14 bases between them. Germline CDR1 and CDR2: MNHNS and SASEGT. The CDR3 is CASRPETGSDTQYF. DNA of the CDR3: TGTGCCAGCAGACCCGAGACAGGCTCAGATACGCAGTATTTT.

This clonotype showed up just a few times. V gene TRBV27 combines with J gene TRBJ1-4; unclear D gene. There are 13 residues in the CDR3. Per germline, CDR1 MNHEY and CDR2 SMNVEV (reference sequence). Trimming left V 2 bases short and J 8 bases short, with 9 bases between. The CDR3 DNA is TGTGCCAGCAGTTTAAAGGGAAGCGAAAAACTGTTTTTT. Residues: CASSLKGSEKLFF.